The 6 T cell receptor beta chains below were found in one sample sequenced in a study of response to subunit inactivated influenza vaccine. TCRdb reprocessed the RT-PCR reads with MiXCR, giving one entry per CDR3 protein. The sample has 150,000 to 200,000 distinct CDR3 sequences, approximately 12% seen once. This sample also appeared in a second study, on T cells expressing NK-cell markers. That investigation notes: 5'RACE template switching with UMIs generated TCR beta cDNA.

The specimen was CD8+ T cells sorted from PBMCs, collected 11 to 12 days after vaccination. The receptor source for this set is a man aged 45-65 years who received an inactivated influenza vaccine.

This clonotype came up many times. This chain links TRBV6-5 with TRBJ2-6; possible D gene TRBD1, 6 bases. The CDR3 extends over 16 amino acids. From germline, CDR1 is MNHEY and CDR2 SVGAGI. The germline V and J ends were trimmed by 0 bases and 3 bases, with 9 bases remaining between them. The CDR3 sequence: CASSYSTGYGANVLTF. CDR3 nucleotide sequence: TGTGCCAGCAGTTACTCAACAGGGTATGGGGCCAACGTCCTGACTTTC.

This clonotype was detected a few times. The genes are TRBV9 and TRBJ1-6; 9 bases are shared with TRBD1. The germline V gene has CDR1 SGDLS and CDR2 YYNGEE. CDR3 length equals 15 residues. V shed 4 bases, J shed 5 bases, and the junction held 4 bases outside the gene matches. CDR3 loop: CASSPRQGDNSPLHF. The CDR3 bases are TGTGCCAGCAGCCCAAGACAGGGGGATAATTCACCCCTCCACTTT.

The V gene is TRBV24-1, the J gene TRBJ2-7; a possible D gene is TRBD1 (7 bases). CDR1 is KGHDR and CDR2 is SFDVKD in the germline V gene. The CDR3 consists of 14 residues. The V end lost 9 bases, the J end lost 2 bases, and 16 bases lay between the germline ends. This CDR3 reads CATSPAGTAYEQYF. The CDR3 DNA is TGTGCCACCTCCCCGGCGGGGACAGCCTACGAGCAGTACTTC.

This clonotype has a handful of counts. The chain combines TRBV6-1 with TRBJ2-7; perhaps D is TRBD1 or TRBD2 (6 bases each). The germline CDR1 and CDR2 sequences are MNHNS and SASEGT. The CDR3 consists of 14 residues. The germline V and J ends were trimmed by 2 bases and 2 bases, with 10 bases remaining between them. CDR3: CASSERGAPYEQYF. CDR3 bases: TGTGCCAGCAGTGAAAGGGGGGCCCCCTACGAGCAGTACTTC.

This clonotype was observed a handful of times. The V and J genes are TRBV5-5 and TRBJ2-6, with unresolved D. The V gene's germline CDR1 is SGHKS and CDR2 YYEKEE (reference sequence). The CDR3 is 14 amino acids. Trimming cost V 5 bases and J 0 bases, with 6 bases left between them. The CDR3 here is CASRVLSGANVLTF. CDR3 nucleotides: TGTGCCAGCAGGGTACTCTCTGGGGCCAACGTCCTGACTTTC.

CDR3 nucleotide sequence: TGTGCCACCGGGACTAGCAGTTACAATGAGCAGTTCTTC. Its protein product is CATGTSSYNEQFF. The chain employs TRBV15 and TRBJ2-1, with TRBD2 matching 9 bases. The trim removed 8 bases at V and 4 bases at J, leaving 3 bases unmatched. Germline loops: CDR1 LNHNV, CDR2 YYDKDF (reference sequence). This CDR3 has 13 amino acids.